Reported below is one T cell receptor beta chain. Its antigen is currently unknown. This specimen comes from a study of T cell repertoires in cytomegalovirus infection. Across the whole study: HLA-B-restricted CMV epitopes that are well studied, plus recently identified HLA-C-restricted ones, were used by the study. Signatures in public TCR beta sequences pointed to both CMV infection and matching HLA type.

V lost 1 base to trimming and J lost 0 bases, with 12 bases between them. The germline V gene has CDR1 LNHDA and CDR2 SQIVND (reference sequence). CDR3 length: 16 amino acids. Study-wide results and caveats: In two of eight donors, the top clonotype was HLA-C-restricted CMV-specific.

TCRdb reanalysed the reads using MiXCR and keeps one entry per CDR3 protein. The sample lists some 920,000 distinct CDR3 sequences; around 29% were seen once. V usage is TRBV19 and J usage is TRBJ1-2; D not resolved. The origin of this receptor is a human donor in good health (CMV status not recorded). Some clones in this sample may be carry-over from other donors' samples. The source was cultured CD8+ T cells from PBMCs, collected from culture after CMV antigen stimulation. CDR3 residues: CASSIVGAEANYGYTF. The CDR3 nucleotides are TGTGCCAGTAGTATAGTCGGCGCAGAAGCTAACTATGGCTACACCTTC.